This T cell receptor (beta chain) was identified in a study of T-cell reconstitution after alpha-beta-depleted transplantation in children. V shed 6 bases and J 5 bases; nucleotides not matched to a gene: 6. The germline CDR1 and CDR2 sequences are DFQATT and SNEGSKA (reference sequence). The CDR3 sequence is 14 residues long. This clonotype was counted only a few times. The authors prepared the TCRbeta library with unique molecular identifiers. TCRdb ran MiXCR on the PCR reads and lists one entry per CDR3 protein. The table has about 500,000 distinct CDR3 sequences, less than 35% seen once. This receptor was identified in a human donor who donated a stem cell graft to a child with aplastic anemia. J is TRBJ2-3 and V is TRBV20-1, with TRBD2 matching 12 bases. Here the sequenced sample was PBMCs from the stem cell graft donor, taken from the stem cell graft. CDR3 nucleotide sequence: TGCAGTGCCGCTAGCGGGAGGGGAGGAGATACGCAGTATTTT. Translation: CSAASGRGGDTQYF.